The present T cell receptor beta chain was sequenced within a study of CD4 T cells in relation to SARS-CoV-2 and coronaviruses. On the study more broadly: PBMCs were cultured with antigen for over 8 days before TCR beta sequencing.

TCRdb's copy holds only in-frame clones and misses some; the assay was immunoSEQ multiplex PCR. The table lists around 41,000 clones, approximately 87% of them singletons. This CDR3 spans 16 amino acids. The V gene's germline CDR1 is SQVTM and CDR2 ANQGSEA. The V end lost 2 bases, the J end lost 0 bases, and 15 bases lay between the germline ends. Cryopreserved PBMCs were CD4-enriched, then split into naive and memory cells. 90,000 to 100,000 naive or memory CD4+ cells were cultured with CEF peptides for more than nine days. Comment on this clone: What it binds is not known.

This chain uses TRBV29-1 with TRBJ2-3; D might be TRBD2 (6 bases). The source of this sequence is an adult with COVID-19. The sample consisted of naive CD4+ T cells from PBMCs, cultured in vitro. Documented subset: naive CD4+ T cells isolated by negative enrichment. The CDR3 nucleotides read TGCAGCGTTGAATCGGGAGCCGGTGTGAGCACAGATACGCAGTATTTT. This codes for CSVESGAGVSTDTQYF.